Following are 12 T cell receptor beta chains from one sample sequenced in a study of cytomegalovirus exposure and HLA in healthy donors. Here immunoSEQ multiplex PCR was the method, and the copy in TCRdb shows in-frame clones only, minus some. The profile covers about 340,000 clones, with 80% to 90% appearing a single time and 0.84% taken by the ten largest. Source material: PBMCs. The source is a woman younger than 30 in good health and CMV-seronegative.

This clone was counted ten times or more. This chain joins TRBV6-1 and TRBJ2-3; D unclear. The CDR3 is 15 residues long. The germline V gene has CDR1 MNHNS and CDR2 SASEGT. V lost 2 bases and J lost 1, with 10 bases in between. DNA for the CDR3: TGTGCCAGCAGTGAAATTGGTTGGCGCACAGATACGCAGTATTTT. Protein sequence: CASSEIGWRTDTQYF.

As DNA, the CDR3 is TGTGCCAGCAGCTTCCAACAGGGGGAAGAGACCCAGTACTTC. Its protein product is CASSFQQGEETQYF. The chain recombines TRBV7-2 with TRBJ2-5; 8 nucleotides match TRBD1. The CDR3 runs to 14 residues. V shed 3 bases and J 3 bases; nucleotides not matched to a gene: 3. The V gene's germline CDR1 is SGHTA and CDR2 FQGNSA.

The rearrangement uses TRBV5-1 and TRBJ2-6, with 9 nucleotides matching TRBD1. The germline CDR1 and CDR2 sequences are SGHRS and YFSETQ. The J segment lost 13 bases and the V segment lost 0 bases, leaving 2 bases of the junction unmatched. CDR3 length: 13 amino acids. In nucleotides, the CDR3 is TGCGCCAGCAGCTTGGGGGACAGGGAAGTCCTGACTTTC. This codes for CASSLGDREVLTF.

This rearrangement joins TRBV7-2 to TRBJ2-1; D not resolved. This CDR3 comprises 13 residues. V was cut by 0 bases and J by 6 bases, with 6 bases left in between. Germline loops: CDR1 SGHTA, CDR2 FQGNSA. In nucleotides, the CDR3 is TGTGCCAGCAGCTTAGCGAACAGCAATGAGCAGTTCTTC. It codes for CASSLANSNEQFF.

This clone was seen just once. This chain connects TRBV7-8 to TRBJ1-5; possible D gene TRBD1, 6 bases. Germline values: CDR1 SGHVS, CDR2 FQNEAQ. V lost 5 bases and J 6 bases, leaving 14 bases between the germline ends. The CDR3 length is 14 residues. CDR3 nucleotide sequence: TGTGCCAGCAGCCTAACAGGGACATTTCAGCCCCAGCATTTT. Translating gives CASSLTGTFQPQHF.

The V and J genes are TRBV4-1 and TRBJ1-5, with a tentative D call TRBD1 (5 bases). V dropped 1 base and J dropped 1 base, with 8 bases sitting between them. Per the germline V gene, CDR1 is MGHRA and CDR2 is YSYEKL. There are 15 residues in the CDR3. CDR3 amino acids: CASSQGRGSNQPQHF. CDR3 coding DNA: TGCGCCAGCAGCCAAGGGAGGGGAAGCAATCAGCCCCAGCATTTT.

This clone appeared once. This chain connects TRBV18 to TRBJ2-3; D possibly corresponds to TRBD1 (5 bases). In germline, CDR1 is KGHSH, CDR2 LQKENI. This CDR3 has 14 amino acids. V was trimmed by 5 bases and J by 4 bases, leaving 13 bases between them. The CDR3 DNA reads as TGTGCCAGCTCATTACAGGAGCTTTCAGATACGCAGTATTTT. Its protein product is CASSLQELSDTQYF.

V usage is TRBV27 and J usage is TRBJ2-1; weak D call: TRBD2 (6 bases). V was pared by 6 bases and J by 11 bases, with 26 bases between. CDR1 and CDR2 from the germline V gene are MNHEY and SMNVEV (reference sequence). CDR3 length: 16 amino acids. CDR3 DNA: TGTGCCAGCAGCGGCCTGAATCGGCTCGGCGGGGTACAGCAGTTCTTC. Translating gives CASSGLNRLGGVQQFF.

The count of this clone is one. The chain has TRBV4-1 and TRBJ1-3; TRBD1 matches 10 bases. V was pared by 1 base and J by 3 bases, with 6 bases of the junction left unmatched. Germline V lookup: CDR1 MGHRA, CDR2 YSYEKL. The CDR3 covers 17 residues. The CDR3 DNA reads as TGCGCCAGCAGCCAAGTTCAGGACAGGGGGGTTGGAAACACCATATATTTT. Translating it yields CASSQVQDRGVGNTIYF.

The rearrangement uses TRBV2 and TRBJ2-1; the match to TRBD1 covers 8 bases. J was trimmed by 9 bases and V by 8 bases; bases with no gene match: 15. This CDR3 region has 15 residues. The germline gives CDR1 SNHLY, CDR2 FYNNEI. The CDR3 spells CASLGGTGYVGEQFF. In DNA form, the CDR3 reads TGTGCCAGCTTGGGCGGGACAGGTTATGTTGGTGAGCAGTTCTTC.

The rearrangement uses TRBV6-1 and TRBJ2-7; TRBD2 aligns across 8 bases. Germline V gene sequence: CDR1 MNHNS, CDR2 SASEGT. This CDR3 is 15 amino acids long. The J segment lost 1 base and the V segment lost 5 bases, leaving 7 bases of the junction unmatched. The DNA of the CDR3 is TGTGCCAGCAGTCGTAGCGGGATCTTGTCCTACGAGCAGTACTTC. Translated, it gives CASSRSGILSYEQYF.

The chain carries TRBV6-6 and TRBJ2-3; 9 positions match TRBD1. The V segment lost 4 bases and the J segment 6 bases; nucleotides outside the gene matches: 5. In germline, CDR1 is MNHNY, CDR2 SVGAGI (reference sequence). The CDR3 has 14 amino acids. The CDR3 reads CASSLDRGRDTQYF. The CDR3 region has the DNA TGTGCCAGCAGTTTGGACAGGGGACGGGATACGCAGTATTTT.